This T cell receptor beta chain was captured in a study of blood T cell repertoires in COVID-19. The ends lost 5 bases at V and 0 bases at J; junction bases unmatched: 9. The CDR3 consists of 16 residues. Germline CDR1 SNHLY, CDR2 FYNNEI. Enrolled through a virtual design, the participants were between roughly 18 and 95 years of age and came from about two dozen US areas. Participants' reported clinical history set cohort assignment. The assay was immunoSEQ multiplex PCR, and TCRdb's table has in-frame clones only and misses some. This sample has about 320,000 clones, with over 75% found just once. The source of this sequence is a woman between 18 and 29 years old who had recovered from COVID-19. Sequencing input: PBMCs or T cells enriched from blood (not recorded which). V and J are TRBV2 and TRBJ1-1; 7 nucleotides line up with TRBD1. The CDR3 reads CASSRQWTGLNTEAFF. The CDR3 bases are TGTGCCAGCAGTCGGCAATGGACAGGATTGAACACTGAAGCTTTCTTT.